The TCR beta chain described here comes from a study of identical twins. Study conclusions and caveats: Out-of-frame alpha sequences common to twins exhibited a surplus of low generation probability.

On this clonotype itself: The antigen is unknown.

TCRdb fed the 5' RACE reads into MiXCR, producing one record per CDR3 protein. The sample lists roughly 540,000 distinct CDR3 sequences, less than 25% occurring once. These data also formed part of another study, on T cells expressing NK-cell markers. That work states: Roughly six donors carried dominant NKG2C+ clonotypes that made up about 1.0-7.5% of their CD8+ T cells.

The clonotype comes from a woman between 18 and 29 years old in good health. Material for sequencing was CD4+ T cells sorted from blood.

The CDR3 spells CASSSRWRGNERNEKLFF. As DNA, the CDR3 is TGTGCCAGCAGCTCCCGGTGGAGGGGGAACGAGCGTAATGAAAAACTGTTTTTT. The chain is built from TRBV7-6 and TRBJ1-4, with a possible D match to TRBD1 (6 bases). The V end was cut by 4 bases, the J end by 4 bases, with 22 bases between. The CDR3 sequence is 18 residues long. Germline V gene lookup returns CDR1 SGHVS and CDR2 FNYEAQ.